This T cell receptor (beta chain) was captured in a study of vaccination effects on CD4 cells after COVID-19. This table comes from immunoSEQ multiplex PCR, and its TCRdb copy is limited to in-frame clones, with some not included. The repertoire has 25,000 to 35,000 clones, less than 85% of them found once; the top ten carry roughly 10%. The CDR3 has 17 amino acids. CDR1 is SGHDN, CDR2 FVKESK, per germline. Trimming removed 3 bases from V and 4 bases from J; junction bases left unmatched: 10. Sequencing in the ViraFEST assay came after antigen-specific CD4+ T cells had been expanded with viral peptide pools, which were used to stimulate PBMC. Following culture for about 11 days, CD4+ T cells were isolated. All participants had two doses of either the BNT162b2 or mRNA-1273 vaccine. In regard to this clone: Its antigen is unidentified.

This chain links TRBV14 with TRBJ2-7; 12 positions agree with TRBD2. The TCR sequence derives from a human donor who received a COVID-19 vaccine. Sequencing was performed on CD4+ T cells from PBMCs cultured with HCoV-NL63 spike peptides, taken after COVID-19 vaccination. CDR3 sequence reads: CASSHRWTSGKRYEQYF. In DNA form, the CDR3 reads TGTGCCAGCAGCCACCGATGGACTAGCGGGAAGAGGTACGAGCAGTACTTC.